The rows below give T cell receptor beta chains drawn from one sample of a study of T-cell memory formation after mild COVID-19. TCRdb redid the calling of the 5' RACE reads with MiXCR, one entry per CDR3 protein. The data show roughly 550,000 distinct CDR3 sequences, with roughly 20% seen just once and under 15% held by the top ten. Sequencing input: PBMCs or a T cell subset sorted from them (not recorded which). The receptors shown here come from an adult woman who had mild COVID-19 (a few samples of this study predate the infection). Cell type and time point are not known. Each CDR3 is given without its conserved first and last residue. Fields, in order: clone size, D gene, V gene, J gene, CDR3 protein. D genes are given only for firm matches. Expanded clones get a size class; other rows say once, few or many, or leave the size out.

clone size: -; D gene: -; V gene: TRBV29-1; J gene: TRBJ2-6; CDR3 protein: SVEGRGSLSGANVLT
clone size: few; D gene: -; V gene: TRBV7-2; J gene: TRBJ1-1; CDR3 protein: ASSLYQGRGGTEAF
clone size: few; D gene: TRBD2; V gene: TRBV5-1; J gene: TRBJ2-3; CDR3 protein: ASSLDGLAGVDTQY
clone size: few; D gene: -; V gene: TRBV20-1; J gene: TRBJ2-7; CDR3 protein: SARDIPRMGY
clone size: -; D gene: -; V gene: TRBV20-1; J gene: TRBJ2-2; CDR3 protein: SARSFKGNSNTGELF
clone size: -; D gene: -; V gene: TRBV2; J gene: TRBJ2-7; CDR3 protein: ASSEGEVYEQY
clone size: -; D gene: -; V gene: TRBV6-2/TRBV6-3; J gene: TRBJ2-1; CDR3 protein: ASSNRFRDSYNEQF
clone size: few; D gene: -; V gene: TRBV7-9; J gene: TRBJ1-6; CDR3 protein: ASSPPGVRNSPLH
clone size: few; D gene: -; V gene: TRBV12-3/TRBV12-4; J gene: TRBJ1-2; CDR3 protein: ASSLGRFNYGYT
clone size: -; D gene: -; V gene: TRBV24-1; J gene: TRBJ2-1; CDR3 protein: ATSDPRPIPGEQF
clone size: -; D gene: -; V gene: TRBV5-1; J gene: TRBJ1-2; CDR3 protein: ASSLMTSMGYT
clone size: -; D gene: -; V gene: TRBV18; J gene: TRBJ2-1; CDR3 protein: ASSPPQGPSGNEQF
clone size: few; D gene: -; V gene: TRBV19; J gene: TRBJ2-7; CDR3 protein: ASSQGAGSREQY
clone size: -; D gene: -; V gene: TRBV23-1; J gene: TRBJ1-5; CDR3 protein: ASSQFQGWGQPQH
clone size: -; D gene: TRBD1; V gene: TRBV19; J gene: TRBJ1-1; CDR3 protein: ASSRGDRGPNTEAF
clone size: -; D gene: -; V gene: TRBV12-3/TRBV12-4; J gene: TRBJ2-3; CDR3 protein: AIIGGGRDTQY
clone size: -; D gene: -; V gene: TRBV6-2/TRBV6-3; J gene: TRBJ2-7; CDR3 protein: ASLLPRGEQY
clone size: few; D gene: -; V gene: TRBV5-1; J gene: TRBJ2-1; CDR3 protein: ASSWKDSNNEQF
clone size: -; D gene: TRBD2; V gene: TRBV20-1; J gene: TRBJ2-7; CDR3 protein: SARPRLAGLTYEQY
clone size: -; D gene: TRBD2; V gene: TRBV4-1; J gene: TRBJ2-1; CDR3 protein: ASSHAALAGGREQF
clone size: -; D gene: -; V gene: TRBV12-3/TRBV12-4; J gene: TRBJ1-1; CDR3 protein: ASSLWTSEAF
clone size: -; D gene: -; V gene: TRBV20-1; J gene: TRBJ1-1; CDR3 protein: SAAEGAEAF
clone size: few; D gene: TRBD2; V gene: TRBV29-1; J gene: TRBJ2-1; CDR3 protein: SVDIRVVAGYNEQF
clone size: -; D gene: TRBD1; V gene: TRBV2; J gene: TRBJ2-1; CDR3 protein: ASMGGTGGYEQF
clone size: -; D gene: -; V gene: TRBV2; J gene: TRBJ1-2; CDR3 protein: ASSERGGAFYGYT
clone size: few; D gene: TRBD1; V gene: TRBV25-1; J gene: TRBJ1-1; CDR3 protein: ASHDRGWGEAF
clone size: few; D gene: TRBD1; V gene: TRBV20-1; J gene: TRBJ1-1; CDR3 protein: SARDSNRGPEVNTEAF
clone size: -; D gene: -; V gene: TRBV27; J gene: TRBJ1-1; CDR3 protein: ASSFSSPGGGGEAF
clone size: -; D gene: -; V gene: TRBV5-1; J gene: TRBJ2-3; CDR3 protein: ASGEGRTALTQY
clone size: few; D gene: TRBD2; V gene: TRBV25-1; J gene: TRBJ2-1; CDR3 protein: ASSESASGRQF
clone size: few; D gene: TRBD1; V gene: TRBV12-3/TRBV12-4; J gene: TRBJ2-2; CDR3 protein: ASRWTGNTGELF
clone size: -; D gene: -; V gene: TRBV3-1; J gene: TRBJ2-1; CDR3 protein: ASSQATENEQF
clone size: few; D gene: -; V gene: TRBV9; J gene: TRBJ2-1; CDR3 protein: ASSVGLGGSYNEQF
clone size: -; D gene: -; V gene: TRBV15; J gene: TRBJ1-2; CDR3 protein: ATSRGTGRLDYGYT
clone size: -; D gene: TRBD2; V gene: TRBV12-3/TRBV12-4; J gene: TRBJ2-3; CDR3 protein: ASSLGASGAYTQY
clone size: -; D gene: TRBD2; V gene: TRBV30; J gene: TRBJ2-1; CDR3 protein: AWMLAGGNEQF
clone size: -; D gene: -; V gene: TRBV4-1; J gene: TRBJ1-2; CDR3 protein: ASSRQEDYGYT
clone size: few; D gene: TRBD2; V gene: TRBV9; J gene: TRBJ2-1; CDR3 protein: ASSAGLAGVNEQF
clone size: few; D gene: -; V gene: TRBV7-9; J gene: TRBJ2-5; CDR3 protein: ASSENRNTQETQY
clone size: -; D gene: TRBD2; V gene: TRBV12-3/TRBV12-4; J gene: TRBJ2-1; CDR3 protein: ASTLGSGRDNEQF
clone size: -; D gene: -; V gene: TRBV7-6; J gene: TRBJ2-7; CDR3 protein: ASSSQQGPYEQY
clone size: -; D gene: TRBD2; V gene: TRBV29-1; J gene: TRBJ2-7; CDR3 protein: SVGSSGSYEQY
clone size: -; D gene: TRBD1; V gene: TRBV6-5; J gene: TRBJ1-1; CDR3 protein: ASSNTDRGFNTEAF
clone size: -; D gene: -; V gene: TRBV29-1; J gene: TRBJ1-3; CDR3 protein: SVVSGAGNTIY
clone size: -; D gene: -; V gene: TRBV7-8; J gene: TRBJ1-6; CDR3 protein: ASSFGSSESPLH
clone size: -; D gene: -; V gene: TRBV5-5; J gene: TRBJ1-2; CDR3 protein: ASSLNLNGYT
clone size: few; D gene: TRBD2; V gene: TRBV9; J gene: TRBJ2-1; CDR3 protein: ASSVIGGGSGADSYNEQF
clone size: -; D gene: -; V gene: TRBV6-1; J gene: TRBJ2-5; CDR3 protein: ASSGPDWVETQY
clone size: -; D gene: TRBD1; V gene: TRBV24-1; J gene: TRBJ2-5; CDR3 protein: ATSDFSRGETQY
clone size: -; D gene: -; V gene: TRBV12-3/TRBV12-4; J gene: TRBJ2-1; CDR3 protein: ASSPLAQDYNEQF